The 32 T cell receptor beta chains presented below share a single source sample, sequenced in a study of blood T cell repertoires in COVID-19 (dated by TCRdb to between 2020 and 2021). Receptor amplification or capture employed the immunoSEQ multiplex PCR assay. TCRdb stores this immuneACCESS table with in-frame sequences only. Part of the clones is absent; in the studies checked, under half of the shortfall reflects unresolved V genes, and no reason is known for the rest. Here the sample has about 400,000 clones; 70% to 90% occur a single time. Approximately 2.9% of the sample comes from the top ten. Input material: peripheral blood. All receptors come from a human donor in a cohort sampled during active COVID-19.

Notes on this clone: The same CDR3 arises from other DNA sequences in this sample as well. The rearrangement joins TRBV18 to TRBJ1-5; 7 nucleotides line up with TRBD1. From germline, CDR1 is KGHSH and CDR2 LQKENI. After removal of 6 bases from V and 5 bases from J, the junction contained 4 bases not matched to a gene. CDR3 size: 13 residues. Written as DNA, the CDR3 is TGTGCCAGCTCCCTCACAGGGGATCAGCCCCAGCATTTT. Amino acids: CASSLTGDQPQHF.

This clone was seen once. The chain links TRBV6-5 to TRBJ1-2; 7 bases are shared with TRBD1. The junction had 7 bases not matched to a gene; V was cut back by 6 bases and J by 3 bases. The CDR3 contains 14 residues. CDR1 is MNHEY, CDR2 SVGAGI, per germline. CDR3 coding DNA: TGTGCCAGCAGCATAGGACAGGCCTACTATGGCTACACCTTC. Its protein product is CASSIGQAYYGYTF.

J is TRBJ2-1 and V is TRBV28, with TRBD2 matching over 13 bases. With 5 bases clipped from V and 6 bases from J, the junction kept 4 bases outside the gene matches. CDR3 length: 15 residues. Germline V lookup: CDR1 MDHEN, CDR2 SYDVKM. The CDR3 nucleotides read TGTGCCAGCAGTATAACTAGCGGGAGGGTCAATGAGCAGTTCTTC. Translating gives CASSITSGRVNEQFF.

The chain has TRBV10-2 and TRBJ2-7, with D maybe TRBD2 (6 bases). Trimming left V 6 bases short and J 1 base short, with 7 bases between. The CDR3 contains 12 residues. The V gene's germline CDR1 is WSHSY and CDR2 SAAADI. CDR3 protein: CASRTSSYEQYF. The CDR3 nucleotides read TGCGCCAGCAGGACTAGTTCCTACGAGCAGTACTTC.

The chain links TRBV6-5 to TRBJ2-5; 12 bases are a match to TRBD1. V dropped 5 bases and J dropped 5; count of bases not matched to a gene: 6. This CDR3 region has 15 residues. Germline lookup yields CDR1 MNHEY and CDR2 SVGAGI. The CDR3: CASSPGTGGGETQYF. The DNA for the CDR3 is TGTGCCAGCAGTCCCGGGACAGGGGGCGGCGAGACCCAGTACTTC.

The chain couples TRBV7-9 to TRBJ2-7; D call uncertain. The CDR3 length is 15 residues. The germline gives CDR1 SEHNR, CDR2 FQNEAQ (reference sequence). V dropped 0 bases and J dropped 0 bases, with 9 bases sitting between them. CDR3 DNA sequence: TGTGCCAGCAGCTTAGCGGTCAGTCTCTCCTACGAGCAGTACTTC. This encodes CASSLAVSLSYEQYF.

The chain carries TRBV7-9 and TRBJ2-5; tentative D call: TRBD1 (5 bases). The length of the CDR3 is 13 residues. The V and J ends lost 6 bases and 5 bases respectively, with 13 bases between them. Germline values: CDR1 SEHNR, CDR2 FQNEAQ (reference sequence). The CDR3 nucleotides are TGTGCCAGCAGTCTACTAAACAGGGAGACCCAGTACTTC. Protein product: CASSLLNRETQYF.

The chain uses TRBV11-2 and TRBJ2-3, with 12 bases identical to TRBD2. The CDR3 spans 16 residues. The V and J ends lost 11 bases and 3 bases, in that order; junction bases with no gene match: 12. In germline, CDR1 is SGHAT, CDR2 FQNNGV. CDR3 coding DNA: TGTGCCTCCTCAAATCGACTAGCGGGAGCTACAGATACGCAGTATTTT. It is translated as CASSNRLAGATDTQYF.

A single count supports this clone. The chain joins TRBV28 to TRBJ1-2; D may be TRBD1 (6 bases). V gave up 2 bases and J gave up 8 bases, with 15 bases separating them. The CDR3 is 14 residues long. CDR1 and CDR2 (germline): MDHEN, SYDVKM. The CDR3 sequence: CASSLASGAGGYTF. The CDR3 region has the DNA TGTGCCAGCAGTTTAGCGTCAGGGGCTGGGGGCTACACCTTC.

The chain couples TRBV5-6 to TRBJ2-6; 7 bases agree with TRBD1. The germline gives CDR1 SGHDT, CDR2 YYEEEE. The CDR3 is 15 amino acids. Germline trimming cut 4 bases from V and 5 bases from J; bases unmatched to any gene: 6. As DNA, the CDR3 is TGTGCCAGCAGCCTTGGGACAGCGAGGGCCAACGTCCTGACTTTC. Protein product: CASSLGTARANVLTF.

The V gene is TRBV28, the J gene TRBJ2-7; 8 positions agree with TRBD2. CDR1 and CDR2 (germline): MDHEN, SYDVKM. The V gene end was trimmed by 8 bases and the J gene end by 2 bases; junction bases not matched to a gene: 5. The CDR3 length is 13 residues. The chain's CDR3 is CASLGLVPYEQYF. The CDR3 DNA sequence: TGTGCCAGCTTGGGACTAGTACCCTACGAGCAGTACTTC.

The rearrangement uses TRBV30 and TRBJ1-4; no reliable D call. From germline, CDR1 is GTSNPN and CDR2 SVGIG (reference sequence). Trimming stripped 1 base from V and 4 bases from J, with 7 bases between. The CDR3 is made up of 13 amino acids. The chain's CDR3 is CAWSGHGNEKLFF. The CDR3 bases are TGTGCCTGGAGTGGTCACGGTAATGAAAAACTGTTTTTT.

CDR3 amino acids: CASSKDRALGEQYF. The CDR3 bases are TGCGCCAGCAGCAAGGACAGGGCCCTAGGGGAGCAGTACTTC. The rearrangement uses TRBV4-1 and TRBJ2-7, with 8 bases matching TRBD1. CDR3 size: 14 residues. J lost 7 bases, V lost 5 bases, and 10 bases had no gene match. Germline V gene data show CDR1 as MGHRA and CDR2 as YSYEKL.

This chain links TRBV28 with TRBJ2-1, with a possible D match to TRBD1 (5 bases). Germline V gives CDR1 MDHEN, CDR2 SYDVKM. The CDR3 runs 13 residues. V was clipped by 6 bases and J by 9 bases, with 15 bases between them. The CDR3 sequence: CASSPSRVGEQFF. CDR3 DNA: TGTGCCAGCAGCCCCTCCAGGGTCGGTGAGCAGTTCTTC.

This chain connects TRBV9 to TRBJ2-7, with D possibly matching TRBD2 (7 bases). Germline lookup yields CDR1 SGDLS and CDR2 YYNGEE. CDR3 length equals 15 residues. Deletions cut 2 bases from V and 6 bases from J, with 18 bases between. The DNA for the CDR3 is TGTGCCAGCAGCGTGGGGGGGGCCGGAGACTCCGAGCAGTACTTC. As protein: CASSVGGAGDSEQYF. The whole variable domain, filled in from reference TRBV9 and TRBJ2-7, reads DSGVTQTPKHLITATGQRVTLRCSPRSGDLSVYWYQQSLDQGLQFLIQYYNGEERAKGNILERFSAQQFPDLHSELNLSSLELGDSALYFCASSVGGAGDSEQYFGPGTRLTVT.

The genes are TRBV6-6 and TRBJ2-7; 7 nucleotides agree with TRBD1. Trimming at V came to 5 bases and at J to 0 bases, leaving 13 bases not matched to a gene. Germline loops: CDR1 MNHNY, CDR2 SVGAGI (reference sequence). This CDR3 is built from 17 residues. The CDR3 region has the DNA TGTGCCAGCAGTCCTCACCACTTCCGGGACAGCTCCTACGAGCAGTACTTC. This encodes CASSPHHFRDSSYEQYF.

The chain has TRBV9 and TRBJ2-1, with D maybe TRBD2 (5 bases). Trimming took off 4 bases at V and 7 bases at J, with 18 bases between the two ends. The CDR3 spans 15 residues. Looked up from germline, CDR1 is SGDLS and CDR2 is YYNGEE. The CDR3 region has the DNA TGTGCCAGCAGCCCCCGAGGGAATTTAGGGAATGAGCAGTTCTTC. This translates into CASSPRGNLGNEQFF.

The J gene is TRBJ1-1, the V gene TRBV7-3, with a possible D match to TRBD1 (5 bases). The CDR3 contains 15 residues. CDR1 is SGHTA and CDR2 is FQGTGA in the germline V gene. Trimming left V 5 bases short and J 4 bases short, with 17 bases between. The CDR3 sequence is CASSQEGLEVTEAFF. The CDR3 DNA reads TGTGCCAGCAGCCAGGAGGGGTTGGAGGTCACTGAAGCTTTCTTT.

This clone was detected a few times. This chain joins TRBV6-4 and TRBJ2-2; D may be TRBD2 (5 bases). Trimming shortened V by 2 bases and J by 6 bases, and 13 bases separated the two germline ends. The germline V gene encodes CDR1 MRHNA and CDR2 SNTAGT. This CDR3 region has 15 residues. CDR3 amino acids: CASSDRTDSAGELFF. DNA for the CDR3: TGTGCCAGCAGTGACCGGACGGACTCAGCCGGGGAGCTGTTTTTT.

This chain connects TRBV5-1 to TRBJ2-5; TRBD2 is a possible D gene (5 bases). Looked up from germline, CDR1 is SGHRS and CDR2 is YFSETQ. Trimming took 0 bases from V and 2 from J, leaving 14 bases between them. The CDR3 runs 16 residues. This chain's CDR3 is CASSLGSSRPQETQYF. For the CDR3, the DNA is TGCGCCAGCAGCTTGGGTTCTAGCAGACCTCAAGAGACCCAGTACTTC. Full variable domain (missing parts from reference TRBV5-1 and TRBJ2-5): KAGVTQTPRYLIKTRGQQVTLSCSPISGHRSVSWYQQTPGQGLQFLFEYFSETQRNKGNFPGRFSGRQFSNSRSEMNVSTLELGDSALYLCASSLGSSRPQETQYFGPGTRLLVL.

V and J are TRBV5-4 and TRBJ2-1; a weak D match, TRBD2 (5 bases). The V end was cut by 1 base, the J end by 8 bases, with 10 bases between. This CDR3 spans 13 amino acids. Germline assignment: CDR1 SGHNT and CDR2 YYREEE (reference sequence). Here the CDR3 reads CASSLPPSHEQFF. The CDR3 bases are TGTGCCAGCAGCTTGCCACCTAGCCATGAGCAGTTCTTC. The complete variable domain, with remaining parts taken from reference TRBV5-4 and TRBJ2-1, reads ETGVTQSPTHLIKTRGQQVTLRCSSQSGHNTVSWYQQALGQGPQFIFQYYREEENGRGNFPPRFSGLQFPNYSSELNVNALELDDSALYLCASSLPPSHEQFFGPGTRLTVL.

V is TRBV9 and J is TRBJ2-1, with 7 positions matching TRBD1. The junction had 9 bases not matched to a gene; V was cut back by 1 base and J by 2 bases. This CDR3 region has 17 residues. Germline V CDR1 and CDR2: SGDLS, YYNGEE. CDR3 sequence (DNA): TGTGCCAGCAGCGTACCCGACAGGGACCCCACCTACAATGAGCAGTTCTTC. Its protein product is CASSVPDRDPTYNEQFF.

This clone was recorded a few times. The CDR3 is CASSSLLRAGGDEQFF. CDR3 nucleotides: TGTGCCAGCAGCTCCCTCCTACGAGCGGGTGGAGATGAGCAGTTCTTC. The chain links TRBV5-6 to TRBJ2-1; possibly TRBD2 for D (6 bases). CDR3 length: 16 amino acids. Germline-derived CDR1 and CDR2 are SGHDT and YYEEEE. The V and J ends lost 3 bases and 8 bases respectively, with 21 bases between them.

This clone has more than one count but fewer than ten. The rearrangement uses TRBV19 and TRBJ2-2; tentative D call: TRBD1 (5 bases). There are 14 residues in the CDR3. Trimming took off 5 bases at V and 0 bases at J, with 7 bases between the two ends. The germline V gene has CDR1 LNHDA and CDR2 SQIVND (reference sequence). The DNA of the CDR3 is TGTGCCAGTAGTGGACACGCGAACACCGGGGAGCTGTTTTTT. Protein sequence: CASSGHANTGELFF.

As regards this clone: Other DNA sequences of this sample code for an identical CDR3. The V call is TRBV6-5, the J call TRBJ1-1; no clear D gene. The CDR3 covers 11 residues. Trimming stripped 7 bases from V and 1 base from J, with 4 bases between. CDR1 is MNHEY, CDR2 SVGAGI, per germline. The CDR3 DNA sequence: TGTGCCAGCAAGCGGAACACTGAAGCTTTCTTT. Its translation: CASKRNTEAFF.

This clone has only one observation. J is TRBJ2-3 and V is TRBV7-3, with 9 bases matching TRBD2. This CDR3 comprises 14 residues. Germline V gene data show CDR1 as SGHTA and CDR2 as FQGTGA. Losses at the gene ends were 4 bases for V and 2 bases for J; bases not matched to a gene: 1. The CDR3 bases are TGTGCCAGCAGCTCGGGACTAGCCACAGATACGCAGTATTTT. Protein sequence: CASSSGLATDTQYF.

The chain uses TRBV15 and TRBJ2-3, with a tentative D call TRBD2 (6 bases). CDR3 length: 16 amino acids. Germline V gene data show CDR1 as LNHNV and CDR2 as YYDKDF (reference sequence). V was trimmed by 3 bases and J by 7 bases, leaving 20 bases between them. The CDR3 DNA follows: TGTGCCACCAGCAGGGGTGACGGGGGAACCCTAAATACGCAGTATTTT. It yields the protein CATSRGDGGTLNTQYF.

A note on this clone: The sample carries other DNA sequences with the same CDR3. This chain joins TRBV5-1 and TRBJ2-7, with TRBD1 identical over 8 bases. V was pared by 3 bases and J by 2 bases, with 4 bases of the junction left unmatched. CDR3 length equals 14 residues. Germline CDR1 is SGHRS and CDR2 is YFSETQ. The CDR3 protein is CASSSGQGAYEQYF. The DNA for the CDR3 is TGCGCCAGCAGCTCTGGACAGGGAGCCTACGAGCAGTACTTC.

The chain joins TRBV19 to TRBJ1-5; TRBD1 agrees at 8 bases. Looked up from germline, CDR1 is LNHDA and CDR2 is SQIVND (reference sequence). The V and J ends lost 5 bases and 5 bases, in that order; junction bases with no gene match: 8. The CDR3 is 15 residues long. Written as DNA, the CDR3 is TGTGCCAGTAGTCCGACAGGGGCCACGGATCAGCCCCAGCATTTT. Translating gives CASSPTGATDQPQHF.

The chain has TRBV3-1 (or the pseudogene TRBV3-2) and TRBJ2-5; TRBD2 might be the D (6 bases). This CDR3 contains 14 residues. Trimming pared 1 base from V and 9 bases from J, leaving 15 bases between. The germline V gene has CDR1 LGHDT and CDR2 YNNKEL (reference sequence). DNA of the CDR3: TGTGCCAGCAGCCAAGGGCGTGCAGGAGGGGCCCAGTACTTC. Translating it yields CASSQGRAGGAQYF.

The CDR3 DNA sequence: TGTGCCAGTAGTATAGCTTCGAGCTCTGGAAACACCATATATTTT. Protein product: CASSIASSSGNTIYF. V is TRBV19 and J is TRBJ1-3; D gene unclear. V lost 1 base and J 0 bases, leaving 7 bases between the germline ends. Germline V gene lookup returns CDR1 LNHDA and CDR2 SQIVND (reference sequence). CDR3 length: 15 residues.

This chain connects TRBV6-6 to TRBJ1-6; unclear D gene. Trimming stripped 5 bases from V and 6 bases from J, with 11 bases between. The CDR3 is 14 amino acids. The germline V gene has CDR1 MNHNY and CDR2 SVGAGI (reference sequence). DNA for the CDR3: TGTGCCAGCAGTGGAGACGGATCTAATTCACCCCTCCACTTT. It is translated as CASSGDGSNSPLHF.